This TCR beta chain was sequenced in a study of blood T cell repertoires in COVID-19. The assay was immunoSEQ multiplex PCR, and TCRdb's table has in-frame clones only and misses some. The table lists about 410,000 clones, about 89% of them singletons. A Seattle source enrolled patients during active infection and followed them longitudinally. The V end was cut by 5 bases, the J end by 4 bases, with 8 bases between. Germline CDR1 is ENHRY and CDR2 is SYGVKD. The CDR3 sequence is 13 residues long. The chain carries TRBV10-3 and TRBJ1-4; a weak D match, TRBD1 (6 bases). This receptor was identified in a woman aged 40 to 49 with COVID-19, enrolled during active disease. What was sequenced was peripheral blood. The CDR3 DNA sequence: TGTGCCATCAGTACAGGGAATAATGAAAAACTGTTTTTT. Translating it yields CAISTGNNEKLFF.